The 17 T cell receptor beta chains below come from one sample, sequenced in a study of metastatic and nonmetastatic thyroid tumors. Treatment of any kind had been given to no patient before thyroid surgery. TCRdb re-analyzed the PCR reads using MiXCR. This table has about 40,000 clones, about an eighth appearing once. Sequencing was performed on blood. The receptors were gathered from a female donor with papillary thyroid cancer or a benign thyroid nodule (not recorded which). Some clones in this sample may be carry-over from other donors' samples.

Ten or more counts support this clone. The chain combines TRBV28 with TRBJ1-6, with 7 bases that match TRBD1. Germline V gene data show CDR1 as MDHEN and CDR2 as SYDVKM. The CDR3 covers 13 residues. V shed 5 bases, J shed 14 bases, and the junction held 9 bases outside the gene matches. The CDR3 DNA reads TGTGCCAGCAGTGCCCCCGGGACAGTGTCCCTCCACTTT. It translates to CASSAPGTVSLHF.

The table lists this clone with many counts. At one end, the junction sequence differs from germline, possibly due to a read error. This chain joins TRBV7-2 and TRBJ2-5; a weak D match, TRBD1 (5 bases). This CDR3 region has 14 residues. Germline V gives CDR1 SGHTA, CDR2 FQGNSA. This chain's CDR3 is CASTLGVPSETQYF. CDR3 nucleotides: TGTGCCAGCACCTTAGGGGTCCCGTCGGAGACCCAGTACTTC. Full variable domain (rest looked up from reference TRBV7-2 and TRBJ2-5): GAGVSQSPSNKVTEKGKDVELRCDPISGHTALYWYRQSLGQGLEFLIYFQGNSAPDKSGLPSDRFSAERTGGSVSTLTIQRTQQEDSAVYLCASTLGVPSETQYFGPGTRLLVL.

This clone was recorded many times. The chain carries TRBV6-4 and TRBJ2-2, with D uncertain. Per germline, CDR1 MRHNA and CDR2 SNTAGT. The ends were cut back, 0 bases at V and 4 bases at J, with 3 bases in the middle. This CDR3 has 13 amino acids. The CDR3 DNA reads as TGTGCCAGCAGTGACTCGGGCACCGGGGAGCTGTTTTTT. This gives the protein CASSDSGTGELFF.

This clone was observed at least ten times. V usage is TRBV2 and J usage is TRBJ2-7; tentatively, D is TRBD1 (5 bases). Deletions cut 4 bases from V and 5 bases from J, with 9 bases between. Germline CDR1 reads SNHLY; CDR2 reads FYNNEI. The CDR3 covers 12 residues. The chain's CDR3 is CASSVTGNEQYF. In DNA form, the CDR3 reads TGTGCCAGCAGTGTCACAGGCAACGAGCAGTACTTC.

Only a few counts were recorded for this clone. This rearrangement joins TRBV6-1 to TRBJ2-7; D gene unclear. The length of the CDR3 is 15 residues. Germline V gene data show CDR1 as MNHNS and CDR2 as SASEGT. Deletions cut 11 bases from V and 4 bases from J, with 24 bases between. DNA for the CDR3: TGTGCCGCTGCCTCCCGGTGGGTGGGCGGTTACGAGCAGTACTTC. This codes for CAAASRWVGGYEQYF.

This clone was recorded at least ten times. J is TRBJ2-7 and V is TRBV2; D may match TRBD1 or TRBD2 (7 bases each). The CDR3 loop spans 13 amino acids. V shed 6 bases and J shed 6 bases, with 15 bases lying between them. The germline V gene encodes CDR1 SNHLY and CDR2 FYNNEI. In DNA form, the CDR3 reads TGTGCCAGCAGCACTCAGGGGGAGGGCGAGCAGTACTTC. Protein sequence: CASSTQGEGEQYF.

This clone has ten or more counts. The chain is built from TRBV2 and TRBJ2-1, with 8 bases that match TRBD2. Per the germline V gene, CDR1 is SNHLY and CDR2 is FYNNEI. This CDR3 has 15 residues. After removal of 8 bases from V and 5 bases from J, the junction contained 11 bases not matched to a gene. The CDR3 spells CASAPATGGDNEQFF. The CDR3 nucleotides are TGTGCCAGCGCCCCGGCGACGGGAGGGGACAATGAGCAGTTCTTC.

This clone was seen ten or more times. The rearrangement links TRBV20-1 to TRBJ2-1, with 9 positions matching TRBD2. Looked up from germline, CDR1 is DFQATT and CDR2 is SNEGSKA (reference sequence). V trimming: 4 bases; J trimming: 5 bases; junction bases outside the gene matches: 6. This CDR3 contains 14 residues. Here the CDR3 reads CSATRLAEDNEQFF. In nucleotides, the CDR3 is TGCAGTGCTACCCGACTAGCGGAGGACAATGAGCAGTTCTTC.

This clone has a count of ten or more. V and J are TRBV20-1 and TRBJ2-7; D might be TRBD1 (5 bases). CDR3 length: 12 amino acids. CDR1 is DFQATT, CDR2 SNEGSKA, per germline (reference sequence). Trimming took off 5 bases at V and 2 bases at J, with 10 bases between the two ends. The CDR3 protein is CSAYRGPYEQYF. DNA for the CDR3: TGCAGTGCTTATAGGGGTCCCTACGAGCAGTACTTC.

This clone was counted many times. This chain joins TRBV7-6 and TRBJ1-4; maybe TRBD1 (5 bases). Deletions cut 5 bases from V and 0 bases from J, with 13 bases between. The CDR3 extends over 16 amino acids. Per the germline V gene, CDR1 is SGHVS and CDR2 is FNYEAQ. The CDR3 protein is CASSAFQGSTNEKLFF. CDR3 DNA: TGTGCCAGCAGCGCCTTCCAGGGATCAACTAATGAAAAACTGTTTTTT.

This chain joins TRBV25-1 and TRBJ2-5, with 7 positions matching TRBD2. Germline CDR1 is MGHDK and CDR2 is SYGVNS. The CDR3 runs 16 residues. Unmatched junction bases numbered 13, after V lost 7 bases and J lost 2 bases. This CDR3 reads CASTPRASGDQETQYF. For the CDR3, the DNA is TGTGCCAGCACCCCTAGGGCTAGCGGAGATCAAGAGACCCAGTACTTC.

Concerning this clone: This may be a read error: a much more frequent sequence differs by one nucleotide. V usage is TRBV9 and J usage is TRBJ1-3, with D unclear. Germline V gene lookup returns CDR1 SGDLS and CDR2 YYNGEE. The CDR3 spans 13 residues. The CDR3 reads CASSVVSGDTIYF. The CDR3 bases are TGTGCCAGCAGCGTAGTCTCTGGAGACACCATATATTTT.

The table lists this clone with many counts. The rearrangement links TRBV2 to TRBJ2-3, with 7 bases matching TRBD2. CDR1 and CDR2 from the germline V gene are SNHLY and FYNNEI. V lost 2 bases and J lost 0; bases outside the gene matches: 8. This CDR3 has 17 amino acids. The CDR3 DNA sequence: TGTGCCAGCAGTGAAATGCTAGCGGACGCTAGCACAGATACGCAGTATTTT. Translation gives CASSEMLADASTDTQYF. The whole variable domain, filled in from reference TRBV2 and TRBJ2-3, reads EPEVTQTPSHQVTQMGQEVILRCVPISNHLYFYWYRQILGQKVEFLVSFYNNEISEKSEIFDDQFSVERPDGSNFTLKIRSTKLEDSAMYFCASSEMLADASTDTQYFGPGTRLTVL.

This clone appeared a few times. The gene calls are TRBV5-1 and TRBJ2-1; 9 bases line up with TRBD2. This CDR3 region has 14 residues. Germline V gives CDR1 SGHRS, CDR2 YFSETQ. With V trimmed by 10 bases and J by 7 bases, 12 bases remained unmatched. The CDR3 here is CASALAGPLNEQFF. In nucleotides, the CDR3 is TGCGCCTCAGCACTAGCGGGTCCACTAAATGAGCAGTTCTTC.

The chain uses TRBV4-1 and TRBJ2-7; D is ambiguous. Trimming pared 0 bases from V and 6 bases from J, leaving 6 bases between. This CDR3 region has 12 residues. In germline, CDR1 is MGHRA, CDR2 YSYEKL. The CDR3 DNA follows: TGCGCCAGCAGCCAAGAATCAGGCGAGCAGTACTTC. It specifies CASSQESGEQYF.

This clone was seen ten or more times. The junction differs from germline at one of its ends, possibly a read error. This chain joins TRBV6-2 or TRBV6-3 and TRBJ2-7; 9 bases line up with TRBD1. This CDR3 contains 15 residues. CDR1 and CDR2 from the germline V gene are MNHEY and SVGEGT. CDR3 sequence: CASSPRDRDSYKQYF. The CDR3, as DNA: TGTGCCAGCAGCCCCCGGGACAGGGACTCCTACAAGCAGTACTTC.

This clone was observed many times. This chain links TRBV7-9 with TRBJ1-1, with TRBD1 identical over 9 bases. Germline CDR1 and CDR2: SEHNR and FQNEAQ (reference sequence). This CDR3 is built from 15 residues. V lost 4 bases and J lost 4; bases outside the gene matches: 7. CDR3 DNA: TGTGCCAGCAGCTCACAACAGGGGGCGGGCACTGAAGCTTTCTTT. Translation: CASSSQQGAGTEAFF.